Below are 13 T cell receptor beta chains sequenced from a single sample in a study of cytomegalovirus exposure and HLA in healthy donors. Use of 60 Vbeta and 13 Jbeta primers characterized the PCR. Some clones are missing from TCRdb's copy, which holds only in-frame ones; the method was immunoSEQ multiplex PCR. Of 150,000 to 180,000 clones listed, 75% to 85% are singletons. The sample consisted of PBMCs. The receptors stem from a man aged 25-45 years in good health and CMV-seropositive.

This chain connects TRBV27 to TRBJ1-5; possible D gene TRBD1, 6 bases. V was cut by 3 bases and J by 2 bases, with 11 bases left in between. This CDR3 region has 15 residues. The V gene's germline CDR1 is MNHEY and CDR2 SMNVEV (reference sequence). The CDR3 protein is CASSFRGLGNQPQHF. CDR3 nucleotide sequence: TGTGCCAGCAGTTTCAGGGGCCTTGGCAATCAGCCCCAGCATTTT.

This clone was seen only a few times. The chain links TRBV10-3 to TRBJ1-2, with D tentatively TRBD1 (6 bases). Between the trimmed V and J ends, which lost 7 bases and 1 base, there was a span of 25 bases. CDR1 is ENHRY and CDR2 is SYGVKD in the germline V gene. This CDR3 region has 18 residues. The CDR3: CAINSGVLREPVNYGYTF. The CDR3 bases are TGTGCCATCAATTCAGGGGTTTTGAGGGAACCGGTTAACTATGGCTACACCTTC.

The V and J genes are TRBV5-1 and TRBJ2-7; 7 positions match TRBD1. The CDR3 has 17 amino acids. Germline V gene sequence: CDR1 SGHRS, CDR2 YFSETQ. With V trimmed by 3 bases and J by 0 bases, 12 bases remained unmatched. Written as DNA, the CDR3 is TGCGCCAGCAGCTCCGGGACAGCCACCCGAAGCTCCTACGAGCAGTACTTC. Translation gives CASSSGTATRSSYEQYF.

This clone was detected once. CDR3 residues: CATAGQPPYEQYF. The CDR3 DNA follows: TGTGCCACCGCGGGACAGCCCCCCTACGAGCAGTACTTC. V and J are TRBV27 and TRBJ2-7; the D gene is possibly TRBD1 (7 bases). CDR1 and CDR2 (germline): MNHEY, SMNVEV (reference sequence). Between the trimmed V and J ends, which lost 10 bases and 2 bases, there was a span of 15 bases. There are 13 residues in the CDR3.

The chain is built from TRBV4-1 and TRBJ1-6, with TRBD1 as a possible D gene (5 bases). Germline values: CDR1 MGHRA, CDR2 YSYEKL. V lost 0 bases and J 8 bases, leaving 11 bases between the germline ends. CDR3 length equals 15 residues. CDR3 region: CASSQDRVVDSPLHF. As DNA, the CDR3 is TGCGCCAGCAGCCAAGACAGGGTCGTGGATTCACCCCTCCACTTT.

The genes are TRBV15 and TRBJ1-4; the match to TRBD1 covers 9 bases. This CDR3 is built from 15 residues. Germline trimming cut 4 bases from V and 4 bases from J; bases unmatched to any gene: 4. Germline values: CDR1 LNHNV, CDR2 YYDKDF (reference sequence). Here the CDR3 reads CATSNPGQGNEKLFF. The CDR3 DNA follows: TGTGCCACCAGCAACCCGGGACAGGGTAATGAAAAACTGTTTTTT.

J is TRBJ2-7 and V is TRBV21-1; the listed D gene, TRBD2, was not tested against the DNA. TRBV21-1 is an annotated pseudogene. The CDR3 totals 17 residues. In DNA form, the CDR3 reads TGTGCCAGCATGCTACCCGGGGAAGGGCGCGGAGTCTACGAGCAGTACTTC. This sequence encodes CASMLPGEGRGVYEQYF.

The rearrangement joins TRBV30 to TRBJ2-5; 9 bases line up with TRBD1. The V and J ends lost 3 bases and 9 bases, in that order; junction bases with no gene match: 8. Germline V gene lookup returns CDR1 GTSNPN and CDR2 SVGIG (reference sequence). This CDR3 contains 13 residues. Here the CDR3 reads CAWSLQGASSQYF. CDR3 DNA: TGTGCCTGGAGCCTACAGGGGGCGTCATCCCAGTACTTC.

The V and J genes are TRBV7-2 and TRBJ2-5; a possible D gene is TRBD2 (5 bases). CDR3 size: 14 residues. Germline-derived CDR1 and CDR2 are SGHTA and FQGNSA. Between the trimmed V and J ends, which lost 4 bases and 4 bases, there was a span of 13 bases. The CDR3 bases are TGTGCCAGCAGCTCCTCCACTAGTCCAGAGACCCAGTACTTC. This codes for CASSSSTSPETQYF.

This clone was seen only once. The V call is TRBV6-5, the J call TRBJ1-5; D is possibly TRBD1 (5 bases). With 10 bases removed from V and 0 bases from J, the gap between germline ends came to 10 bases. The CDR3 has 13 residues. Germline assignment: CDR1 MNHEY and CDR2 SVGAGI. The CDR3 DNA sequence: TGTGCCACACAGGAGTATAGCAATCAGCCCCAGCATTTT. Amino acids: CATQEYSNQPQHF.

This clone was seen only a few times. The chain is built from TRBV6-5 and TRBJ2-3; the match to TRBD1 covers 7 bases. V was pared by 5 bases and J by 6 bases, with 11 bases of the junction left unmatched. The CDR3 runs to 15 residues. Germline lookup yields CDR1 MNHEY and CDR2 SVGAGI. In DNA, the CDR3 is TGTGCCAGCAGTCCGGGCGATCTCAGGGGGGATACGCAGTATTTT. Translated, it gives CASSPGDLRGDTQYF.

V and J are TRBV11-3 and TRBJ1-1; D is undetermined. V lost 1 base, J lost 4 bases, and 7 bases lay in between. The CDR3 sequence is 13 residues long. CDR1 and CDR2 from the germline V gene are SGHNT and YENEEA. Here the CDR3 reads CASSLAFGTEAFF. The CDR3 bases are TGTGCCAGCAGCTTAGCATTCGGCACTGAAGCTTTCTTT.

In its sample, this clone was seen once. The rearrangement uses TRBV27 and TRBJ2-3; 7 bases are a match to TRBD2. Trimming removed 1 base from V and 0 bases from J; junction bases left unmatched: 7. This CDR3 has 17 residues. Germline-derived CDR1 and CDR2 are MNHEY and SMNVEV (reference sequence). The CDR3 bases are TGTGCCAGCAGTTTATGGGCTAGCGGACAAAGCACAGATACGCAGTATTTT. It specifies CASSLWASGQSTDTQYF.